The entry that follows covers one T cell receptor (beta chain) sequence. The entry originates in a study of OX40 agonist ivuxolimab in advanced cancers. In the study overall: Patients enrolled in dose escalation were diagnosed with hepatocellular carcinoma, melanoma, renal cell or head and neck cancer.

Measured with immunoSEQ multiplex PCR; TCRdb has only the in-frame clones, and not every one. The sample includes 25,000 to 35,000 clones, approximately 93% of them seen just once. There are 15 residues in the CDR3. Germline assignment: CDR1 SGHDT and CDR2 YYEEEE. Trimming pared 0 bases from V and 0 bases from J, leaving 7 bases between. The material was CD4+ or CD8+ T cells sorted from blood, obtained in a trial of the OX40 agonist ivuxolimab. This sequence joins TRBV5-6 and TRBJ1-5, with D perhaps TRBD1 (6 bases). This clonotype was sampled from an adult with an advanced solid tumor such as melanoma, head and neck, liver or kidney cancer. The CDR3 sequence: CASSLGGGSNQPQHF. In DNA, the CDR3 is TGTGCCAGCAGCTTGGGAGGGGGTAGCAATCAGCCCCAGCATTTT.